This T cell receptor (beta chain) was identified during a study of CD8 T cells in Susac syndrome. Study-wide context: Among sequenced Susac syndrome patients, roughly six had active disease and roughly eight were in remission.

TCR beta sequencing was performed on blood CD8+ and CD4+ T cells. Overall study findings and caveats: An acknowledgment was made by the study that its TCR sequencing and HLA analysis involved relatively few individuals.

With random hexamers, roughly 0.5 to 1 ug RNA was reverse transcribed. immunoSEQ multiplex PCR amplified TCR beta CDR3 across 54 Vbeta, 13 Jbeta. TCRdb redid the calling of the immunoSEQ multiplex PCR reads with MiXCR, one entry per CDR3 protein. The sample has 95,000 to 150,000 distinct CDR3 sequences, approximately 96% seen once. The junction had 0 bases not matched to a gene; V was cut back by 7 bases and J by 0 bases. Germline lookup yields CDR1 MDHEN and CDR2 SYDVKM. The length of the CDR3 is 14 residues. As concerns this clonotype: Its antigen is currently unknown.

The chain links TRBV28 to TRBJ2-1; 10 bases align to TRBD2. Sequences were obtained from CD4+ T cells from PBMCs. The source is a human donor with Susac syndrome. The CDR3 spells CASIAGGSYNEQFF. CDR3 DNA sequence: TGTGCCAGCATAGCGGGAGGCTCCTACAATGAGCAGTTCTTC.